The 21 T cell receptor beta chains below come from one sample, sequenced in a study of metastatic and nonmetastatic thyroid tumors. Thyroid surgery had not been preceded by any treatment in any patient. With MiXCR, TCRdb called clones anew from the PCR reads. The sample lists tens of thousands of clones; approximately 12% were seen once. The sequencing sample was made of tumor tissue. The receptors derive from a female donor with papillary thyroid cancer or a benign thyroid nodule (not recorded which). Some clones in this sample may be carry-over from other donors' samples.

In this sample, this clone turned up many times. The chain is built from TRBV20-1 and TRBJ2-7, with 7 positions matching TRBD2. V shed 4 bases, J shed 3 bases, and the junction held 9 bases outside the gene matches. This CDR3 contains 14 residues. CDR1 DFQATT and CDR2 SNEGSKA come from the germline V gene (reference sequence). The CDR3, as DNA: TGCAGTGCTACACCGGGAGGAGGGATCTACGAGCAGTACTTC. Protein sequence: CSATPGGGIYEQYF.

This clone was counted at least ten times. The chain has TRBV28 and TRBJ1-5; perhaps TRBD1 as D (5 bases). Trimming pared 5 bases from V and 7 bases from J, leaving 12 bases between. Germline-derived CDR1 and CDR2 are MDHEN and SYDVKM. This CDR3 is 13 amino acids long. CDR3 bases: TGTGCCAGCAGTATCGTCCAGGGACAGCCCCAGCATTTT. Translated, it gives CASSIVQGQPQHF.

As concerns this clone: Given a much more abundant clone one base away, this may be a read error. The genes are TRBV2 and TRBJ1-1; D is unresolved. V lost 8 bases to trimming and J lost 5 bases, with 15 bases between them. The CDR3 loop spans 13 amino acids. The germline V gene has CDR1 SNHLY and CDR2 FYNNEI. Here the CDR3 DNA reads TGTGCCAGCCTTGTGGGGTGGAGGACTGAAGCTTTCTTT. It translates to CASLVGWRTEAFF.

This clone was recorded many times. This chain uses TRBV19 with TRBJ2-1; tentative D call: TRBD1 (5 bases). The ends were cut back, 3 bases at V and 6 bases at J, with 12 bases in the middle. Germline assignment: CDR1 LNHDA and CDR2 SQIVND (reference sequence). There are 14 residues in the CDR3. CDR3 loop: CASSIRQGSNEQFF. The CDR3 bases are TGTGCCAGTAGTATCCGGCAGGGAAGCAATGAGCAGTTCTTC. The variable domain in full, with the rest retrieved from reference TRBV19 and TRBJ2-1, is DGGITQSPKYLFRKEGQNVTLSCEQNLNHDAMYWYRQDPGQGLRLIYYSQIVNDFQKGDIAEGYSVSREKKESFPLTVTSAQKNPTAFYLCASSIRQGSNEQFFGPGTRLTVL.

This clone was seen a few times. This chain joins TRBV27 and TRBJ1-2; TRBD1 matches at 7 bases. Trimming took 3 bases from V and 4 from J; bases not matched to a gene: 8. Germline CDR1 is MNHEY and CDR2 is SMNVEV (reference sequence). The CDR3 length is 15 residues. For the CDR3, the DNA is TGTGCCAGCAGTTTTACCCCGACAGGGAGCTATGGCTACACCTTC. It encodes CASSFTPTGSYGYTF.

Ten or more counts support this clone. The chain employs TRBV2 and TRBJ1-4, with D perhaps TRBD1 (5 bases). V gave up 2 bases and J gave up 4 bases, with 11 bases separating them. The germline V gene encodes CDR1 SNHLY and CDR2 FYNNEI. CDR3 size: 15 residues. This CDR3 reads CASSETGTVNEKLFF. The CDR3 bases are TGTGCCAGCAGTGAAACGGGGACGGTTAATGAAAAACTGTTTTTT.

Regarding this clone: One base away lies a much larger clone, so this may be a sequencing read error. At the DNA level, this CDR3 is encoded by other sequences in the same sample as well. The V gene is TRBV10-3, the J gene TRBJ1-1; D remains unclear. CDR3 length equals 14 residues. CDR1 and CDR2 from the germline V gene are ENHRY and SYGVKD. Trimming stripped 5 bases from V and 5 bases from J, with 15 bases between. For the CDR3, the DNA is TGTGCCATCAGTTCACCGGGCGCGGGGACTGAAGCTTTCTTT. Its protein is CAISSPGAGTEAFF.

About this clone itself: This clone may be a read error of a much larger clone one base away. In the same sample, other DNA sequences code for this CDR3. J is TRBJ2-1 and V is TRBV5-6; D not resolved. CDR3 length equals 13 residues. V was trimmed by 4 bases and J by 5 bases, leaving 10 bases between them. Germline assignment: CDR1 SGHDT and CDR2 YYEEEE. The CDR3 protein is CASSPVGHNEQFF. CDR3 sequence (DNA): TGTGCCAGCAGCCCCGTCGGCCACAATGAGCAGTTCTTC.

The CDR3 reads CASSSLGVPERETQYF. The CDR3 DNA sequence: TGCGCCAGCAGCAGCCTGGGAGTTCCCGAGAGGGAGACCCAGTACTTC. The gene calls are TRBV5-1 and TRBJ2-5, with TRBD2 as a possible D gene (5 bases). The CDR3 contains 16 residues. Germline CDR1 and CDR2: SGHRS and YFSETQ. The V end was cut by 4 bases, the J end by 5 bases, with 21 bases between.

This clone was counted at least ten times. The chain couples TRBV28 to TRBJ1-2; D might be TRBD1 (5 bases). The ends were cut back, 6 bases at V and 3 bases at J, with 29 bases in the middle. CDR3 length equals 19 residues. CDR1 MDHEN and CDR2 SYDVKM come from the germline V gene. CDR3 coding DNA: TGTGCCAGCAGAGGAGAGGAATGGGACGACGGAGGTTGGGACTATGGCTACACCTTC. This gives the protein CASRGEEWDDGGWDYGYTF.

A remark on this clone: Just one base apart from a much larger clone, this may be a read error. The chain uses TRBV6-1 and TRBJ1-5, with 8 bases that match TRBD1. The CDR3 has 15 amino acids. Unmatched junction bases numbered 9, after V lost 6 bases and J lost 5 bases. Germline CDR1 and CDR2: MNHNS and SASEGT. In DNA, the CDR3 is TGTGCCAGCAGGACGACAGGGGCGTCGTATCAGCCCCAGCATTTT. Translating it yields CASRTTGASYQPQHF.

Of note for this clone: A read error may produce the germline difference seen at one junction end. J is TRBJ2-5 and V is TRBV3-1, with 7 nucleotides matching TRBD1. Germline loops: CDR1 LGHDT, CDR2 YNNKEL (reference sequence). The CDR3 extends over 14 amino acids. The CDR3 here is CASSLGQAPETHYF. CDR3 sequence (DNA): TGTGCCAGCAGCCTCGGACAGGCCCCAGAGACCCATTACTTC.

This clone was recorded at least ten times. V and J are TRBV11-1 and TRBJ1-3; 9 bases are a match to TRBD1. Per the germline V gene, CDR1 is SGHAT and CDR2 is FQDESV (reference sequence). CDR3 size: 18 residues. Unmatched junction bases numbered 11, after V lost 4 bases and J lost 1 base. The CDR3, as DNA: TGTGCCAGCAGCTCCACCCAGTCCGGGACAGGGTCTGGAAACACCATATATTTT. It is translated as CASSSTQSGTGSGNTIYF.

This clone was picked up a small number of times. Possible read error: a much larger clone is one base away. The rearrangement uses TRBV4-3 and TRBJ2-7; 7 bases match TRBD1. Germline V gene data show CDR1 as LGHNA and CDR2 as YSLEER. V lost 0 bases, J lost 2 bases, and 4 bases stayed unmatched. CDR3 size: 15 residues. This chain's CDR3 is CASSQELQGAYEQYF. The DNA for the CDR3 is TGCGCCAGCAGCCAAGAGTTGCAGGGGGCCTACGAGCAGTACTTC.

This clone was counted at least ten times. The chain couples TRBV10-1 to TRBJ2-7; 7 bases align to TRBD2. The V and J ends lost 6 bases and 2 bases, in that order; junction bases with no gene match: 4. This CDR3 has 13 residues. From germline, CDR1 is WNHNN and CDR2 SYGVQD (reference sequence). The CDR3 DNA follows: TGCGCCAGCAGCCCTAGCGGCCCCTACGAGCAGTACTTC. Protein product: CASSPSGPYEQYF.

This clone was observed many times. This sequence joins TRBV7-3 and TRBJ2-3, with D possibly being TRBD2 (6 bases). Germline V gene sequence: CDR1 SGHTA, CDR2 FQGTGA. The CDR3 extends over 16 amino acids. The ends were cut back, 6 bases at V and 0 bases at J, with 16 bases in the middle. CDR3 in DNA: TGTGCCAGCAGTCCCGTGTTGGGGGGTAGCACAGATACGCAGTATTTT. This gives the protein CASSPVLGGSTDTQYF.

This clone was picked up many times. The chain recombines TRBV6-4 with TRBJ2-3; the D is unclear. This CDR3 is built from 14 residues. Germline CDR1 and CDR2: MRHNA and SNTAGT. V dropped 3 bases and J dropped 2 bases, with 9 bases sitting between them. The CDR3 bases are TGTGCCAGCAGTGAGGGCCTTTCCACAGATACGCAGTATTTT. This sequence encodes CASSEGLSTDTQYF.

Regarding this clone: Being one base from a much bigger clone, this may be a read error. V usage is TRBV20-1 and J usage is TRBJ2-1; TRBD2 might be the D (7 bases). The CDR3 loop spans 15 amino acids. The ends were cut back, 4 bases at V and 7 bases at J, with 20 bases in the middle. The germline CDR1 and CDR2 sequences are DFQATT and SNEGSKA (reference sequence). This CDR3 reads CSANDASGGGNEQFF. For the CDR3, the DNA is TGCAGTGCTAACGACGCTAGCGGAGGGGGTAATGAGCAGTTCTTC.

This clone was recorded at least ten times. The chain employs TRBV5-5 and TRBJ1-2, with D maybe TRBD1 (6 bases). The germline V and J ends were trimmed by 2 bases and 0 bases, with 14 bases remaining between them. CDR3 size: 16 residues. Germline V gene data show CDR1 as SGHKS and CDR2 as YYEKEE (reference sequence). CDR3 bases: TGTGCCAGCAGCTTAACCGGGACATGGACTAACTATGGCTACACCTTC. The encoded protein is CASSLTGTWTNYGYTF.

At least ten counts were recorded for this clone. This chain joins TRBV30 and TRBJ2-7; 7 bases are shared with TRBD2. The germline CDR1 and CDR2 sequences are GTSNPN and SVGIG (reference sequence). V shed 2 bases, J shed 6 bases, and the junction held 7 bases outside the gene matches. The CDR3 has 13 amino acids. The CDR3 DNA follows: TGTGCCTGGAGTCCCAATGGGGGGGTCGAGCAGTACTTC. It is translated as CAWSPNGGVEQYF.

This clone showed up many times. The V gene is TRBV12-3 or TRBV12-4, the J gene TRBJ2-1, with unresolved D. This CDR3 comprises 15 residues. V dropped 6 bases and J dropped 0 bases, with 12 bases sitting between them. The CDR3 sequence: CASSLPQNSYNEQFF. CDR3 sequence (DNA): TGTGCCAGCAGCTTACCCCAAAACTCCTACAATGAGCAGTTCTTC.